A selection of T cell receptor beta chains follows, all from one sample in a study of T-cell memory formation after mild COVID-19. MiXCR, run by TCRdb on the 5' RACE reads, gives a single entry per CDR3 protein. Of some 210,000 distinct CDR3 sequences in the sample, around 30% are singletons; the top ten hold approximately 10%. The sequenced sample consisted of PBMCs or a T cell subset sorted from them (not recorded which). These receptors were taken from an adult woman who had mild COVID-19 (a few samples of this study predate the infection). Cell type and time point are not known. Both conserved end residues are part of each CDR3. Fields, in order: D gene, V gene, clone size, J gene, CDR3 protein, CDR3 DNA. The D gene is left open where the match is weak. Not all rows give a size; the values are once, few, many and, for expanded clones, a class.

d_gene: TRBD1
v_gene: TRBV5-6
abundance: few
j_gene: TRBJ2-7
CDR3aa: CASSLGRRTGSYEQYF
CDR3nt: TGTGCCAGCAGCTTGGGGCGGAGGACAGGGTCCTACGAGCAGTACTTC

d_gene: -
v_gene: TRBV6-1
abundance: -
j_gene: TRBJ2-1
CDR3aa: CASTIQGTHNEQFF
CDR3nt: TGTGCCAGCACCATACAGGGTACCCACAATGAGCAGTTCTTC

d_gene: -
v_gene: TRBV20-1
abundance: -
j_gene: TRBJ2-1
CDR3aa: CSAQPGPGEDEQFF
CDR3nt: TGCAGTGCTCAACCGGGCCCCGGTGAGGATGAGCAGTTCTTC

d_gene: -
v_gene: TRBV23-1
abundance: -
j_gene: TRBJ1-5
CDR3aa: CASSQLDRRQADSNQPQHF
CDR3nt: TGCGCCAGCAGTCAATTGGACCGCCGCCAGGCCGATAGCAATCAGCCCCAGCATTTT

d_gene: -
v_gene: TRBV23-1
abundance: few
j_gene: TRBJ1-6
CDR3aa: CASSQPNRGVGSPLHF
CDR3nt: TGCGCCAGCAGTCAGCCGAACCGCGGGGTCGGGTCACCCCTCCACTTT

d_gene: -
v_gene: TRBV6-6
abundance: -
j_gene: TRBJ1-1
CDR3aa: CASSSVDTEAFF
CDR3nt: TGTGCCAGCAGTTCAGTGGACACTGAAGCTTTCTTT

d_gene: TRBD1
v_gene: TRBV15
abundance: few
j_gene: TRBJ2-5
CDR3aa: CATSRQQGAKETQYF
CDR3nt: TGTGCCACCAGCAGGCAACAGGGGGCTAAAGAGACCCAGTACTTC

d_gene: -
v_gene: TRBV11-3
abundance: few
j_gene: TRBJ2-1
CDR3aa: CASSLDVGGSYNEQFF
CDR3nt: TGTGCCAGCAGCTTAGACGTCGGTGGGAGTTACAATGAGCAGTTCTTC

d_gene: TRBD2
v_gene: TRBV7-3
abundance: -
j_gene: TRBJ2-1
CDR3aa: CASSPTSGSFNEQFF
CDR3nt: TGTGCCAGCAGCCCTACTAGCGGGAGTTTCAATGAGCAGTTCTTC

d_gene: TRBD2
v_gene: TRBV11-3
abundance: few
j_gene: TRBJ2-1
CDR3aa: CASSLGGGAMYEQFF
CDR3nt: TGTGCCAGCAGCTTAGGCGGGGGGGCCATGTATGAGCAGTTCTTC

d_gene: -
v_gene: TRBV6-2/TRBV6-3
abundance: -
j_gene: TRBJ1-1
CDR3aa: CASSYYRTVNTEAFF
CDR3nt: TGTGCCAGCAGTTACTACAGAACCGTGAACACTGAAGCTTTCTTT

d_gene: -
v_gene: TRBV15
abundance: many
j_gene: TRBJ1-1
CDR3aa: CATSRGRGGQNTEAFF
CDR3nt: TGTGCCACCAGCAGAGGTCGGGGCGGGCAGAACACTGAAGCTTTCTTT

d_gene: TRBD2
v_gene: TRBV9
abundance: few
j_gene: TRBJ2-5
CDR3aa: CASSVEASGGETQYF
CDR3nt: TGTGCCAGCAGCGTAGAAGCCTCGGGGGGGGAGACCCAGTACTTC

d_gene: TRBD1
v_gene: TRBV6-6
abundance: -
j_gene: TRBJ2-4
CDR3aa: CAIMDRVGGETKNIQYF
CDR3nt: TGTGCCATCATGGACAGGGTCGGGGGTGAGACCAAAAACATTCAGTACTTC

d_gene: -
v_gene: TRBV10-3
abundance: few
j_gene: TRBJ1-3
CDR3aa: CAISEKGSGNTIYF
CDR3nt: TGTGCCATCAGTGAGAAGGGCTCTGGAAACACCATATATTTT

d_gene: -
v_gene: TRBV4-1
abundance: once
j_gene: TRBJ1-4
CDR3aa: CASSQDRKTVLYEKLFF
CDR3nt: TGCGCCAGCAGCCAAGATAGAAAAACAGTTCTCTATGAAAAACTGTTTTTT

d_gene: -
v_gene: TRBV18
abundance: -
j_gene: TRBJ1-2
CDR3aa: CASSPMGRDGSYTF
CDR3nt: TGTGCCAGCTCTCCAATGGGGCGGGACGGGAGCTACACCTTC

d_gene: -
v_gene: TRBV20-1
abundance: -
j_gene: TRBJ1-1
CDR3aa: CSARVRHRANTEAFF
CDR3nt: TGCAGTGCTAGAGTTAGGCACAGGGCGAACACTGAAGCTTTCTTT

d_gene: TRBD2
v_gene: TRBV24-1
abundance: -
j_gene: TRBJ2-7
CDR3aa: CATSDGTSGRLYEQYF
CDR3nt: TGTGCCACCAGTGATGGGACTAGCGGGAGGTTGTACGAGCAGTACTTC

d_gene: -
v_gene: TRBV7-8
abundance: -
j_gene: TRBJ1-1
CDR3aa: CASSLEGGAEAFF
CDR3nt: TGTGCCAGCAGCTTAGAAGGAGGGGCTGAAGCTTTCTTT

d_gene: -
v_gene: TRBV12-3/TRBV12-4
abundance: -
j_gene: TRBJ2-4
CDR3aa: CASSLTIAKNIQYF
CDR3nt: TGTGCCAGCAGTCTGACGATAGCCAAAAACATTCAGTACTTC

d_gene: -
v_gene: TRBV12-3/TRBV12-4
abundance: few
j_gene: TRBJ2-7
CDR3aa: CASSWDLEQYF
CDR3nt: TGTGCCAGCAGTTGGGACCTAGAGCAGTACTTC

d_gene: -
v_gene: TRBV18
abundance: few
j_gene: TRBJ2-7
CDR3aa: CASSSFRGEQYF
CDR3nt: TGTGCCAGCTCGTCATTTAGGGGAGAGCAGTACTTC

d_gene: -
v_gene: TRBV11-3
abundance: few
j_gene: TRBJ2-7
CDR3aa: CASSLPTGPYEQYF
CDR3nt: TGTGCCAGCAGCCTCCCGACAGGACCCTACGAGCAGTACTTC

d_gene: -
v_gene: TRBV7-9
abundance: few
j_gene: TRBJ1-6
CDR3aa: CASSLGGVGSPLHF
CDR3nt: TGTGCCAGCAGCTTGGGAGGCGTCGGATCACCCCTCCACTTT

d_gene: -
v_gene: TRBV28
abundance: many
j_gene: TRBJ2-3
CDR3aa: CASSSSSQGITDTQYF
CDR3nt: TGTGCCAGCAGTTCTTCCTCACAGGGTATCACAGATACGCAGTATTTT

d_gene: -
v_gene: TRBV20-1
abundance: -
j_gene: TRBJ2-3
CDR3aa: CSARVPGTRTDTQYF
CDR3nt: TGCAGTGCTAGAGTCCCCGGGACGCGCACAGATACGCAGTATTTT

d_gene: TRBD2
v_gene: TRBV19
abundance: -
j_gene: TRBJ2-1
CDR3aa: CASSIPRVWASGHNEQFF
CDR3nt: TGTGCCAGTAGTATACCCCGGGTTTGGGCTAGCGGACACAATGAGCAGTTCTTC

d_gene: TRBD1
v_gene: TRBV7-2
abundance: few
j_gene: TRBJ2-7
CDR3aa: CASSPVRDRPYEQYF
CDR3nt: TGTGCCAGCAGCCCAGTTCGGGACAGGCCTTACGAGCAGTACTTC

d_gene: -
v_gene: TRBV19
abundance: -
j_gene: TRBJ1-3
CDR3aa: CASSMGHQAGNTIYF
CDR3nt: TGTGCCAGTAGTATGGGGCATCAAGCTGGAAACACCATATATTTT

d_gene: -
v_gene: TRBV29-1
abundance: -
j_gene: TRBJ1-2
CDR3aa: CSVEPYDSYYTF
CDR3nt: TGCAGCGTTGAGCCCTACGACAGCTACTACACCTTC

d_gene: TRBD1
v_gene: TRBV14
abundance: few
j_gene: TRBJ1-2
CDR3aa: CASSQAASFRGNYGYTF
CDR3nt: TGTGCCAGCAGCCAAGCCGCATCTTTCAGGGGGAACTATGGCTACACCTTC

d_gene: TRBD1
v_gene: TRBV5-1
abundance: -
j_gene: TRBJ2-2
CDR3aa: CASSLGDRGPRINTGELFF
CDR3nt: TGCGCCAGCAGCTTGGGGGACAGGGGGCCGAGGATAAACACCGGGGAGCTGTTTTTT

d_gene: TRBD2
v_gene: TRBV7-3
abundance: few
j_gene: TRBJ2-3
CDR3aa: CASSPWTSGYGTRDTQYF
CDR3nt: TGTGCCAGCAGCCCCTGGACTAGCGGGTACGGAACAAGAGATACGCAGTATTTT

d_gene: TRBD2
v_gene: TRBV20-1
abundance: -
j_gene: TRBJ2-7
CDR3aa: CSADPPWRPRRGEPYEQYF
CDR3nt: TGCAGTGCTGACCCTCCTTGGCGCCCGCGGCGGGGGGAACCTTACGAGCAGTACTTC

d_gene: -
v_gene: TRBV7-6
abundance: -
j_gene: TRBJ1-1
CDR3aa: CASSRNPPPGHAFF
CDR3nt: TGTGCCAGCAGCCGAAATCCACCTCCGGGTCACGCTTTCTTT

d_gene: -
v_gene: TRBV7-9
abundance: -
j_gene: TRBJ1-3
CDR3aa: CASSLVLGVGNTIYF
CDR3nt: TGTGCCAGCAGCTTAGTGTTGGGGGTCGGAAACACCATATATTTT

d_gene: TRBD1
v_gene: TRBV11-2
abundance: few
j_gene: TRBJ2-7
CDR3aa: CASSSTGNSYEQYF
CDR3nt: TGTGCCAGCAGCTCGACAGGGAACTCCTACGAGCAGTACTTC

d_gene: TRBD2
v_gene: TRBV7-6
abundance: -
j_gene: TRBJ2-1
CDR3aa: CASSPRTSGSPNEQFF
CDR3nt: TGTGCCAGCAGCCCCCGGACTAGCGGGAGTCCCAATGAGCAGTTCTTC

d_gene: -
v_gene: TRBV28
abundance: -
j_gene: TRBJ2-3
CDR3aa: CASSSGPSGADTQYF
CDR3nt: TGTGCCAGCAGTTCAGGCCCATCAGGAGCAGATACGCAGTATTTT

d_gene: -
v_gene: TRBV30
abundance: -
j_gene: TRBJ1-5
CDR3aa: CAWSPWGGHLQPQHF
CDR3nt: TGTGCCTGGAGCCCCTGGGGGGGGCACCTTCAGCCCCAGCATTTT

d_gene: TRBD1
v_gene: TRBV4-3
abundance: -
j_gene: TRBJ2-7
CDR3aa: CASSPDGTGSSYEQYF
CDR3nt: TGCGCCAGCAGCCCAGACGGGACAGGGTCCTCCTACGAGCAGTACTTC

d_gene: TRBD2
v_gene: TRBV3-1
abundance: -
j_gene: TRBJ2-3
CDR3aa: CASSPTAGGHTDTQYF
CDR3nt: TGTGCCAGCAGCCCGACGGCGGGAGGGCACACAGATACGCAGTATTTT

d_gene: TRBD2
v_gene: TRBV10-3
abundance: -
j_gene: TRBJ2-7
CDR3aa: CAISESKLAGGISYEQYF
CDR3nt: TGTGCCATCAGTGAGTCGAAATTAGCGGGAGGGATTTCCTACGAGCAGTACTTC

d_gene: TRBD1
v_gene: TRBV28
abundance: -
j_gene: TRBJ2-2
CDR3aa: CASRTGGLGTGELFF
CDR3nt: TGTGCCAGCAGGACAGGGGGCCTCGGGACCGGGGAGCTGTTTTTT

d_gene: -
v_gene: TRBV15
abundance: -
j_gene: TRBJ2-7
CDR3aa: CATSRRGSSQYEQYF
CDR3nt: TGTGCCACCAGCAGAAGGGGGTCCAGCCAATACGAGCAGTACTTC